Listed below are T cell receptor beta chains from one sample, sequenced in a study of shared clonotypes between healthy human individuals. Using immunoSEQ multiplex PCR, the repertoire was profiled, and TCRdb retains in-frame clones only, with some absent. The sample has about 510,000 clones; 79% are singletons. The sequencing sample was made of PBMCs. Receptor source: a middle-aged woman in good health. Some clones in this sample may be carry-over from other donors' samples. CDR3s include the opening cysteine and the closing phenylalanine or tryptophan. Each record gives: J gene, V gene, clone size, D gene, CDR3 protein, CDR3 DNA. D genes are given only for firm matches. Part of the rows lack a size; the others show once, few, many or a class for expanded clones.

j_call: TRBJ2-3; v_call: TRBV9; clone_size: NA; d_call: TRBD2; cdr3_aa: CASNRGSGIDTQYF; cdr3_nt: TGTGCCAGCAACCGGGGTAGCGGGATAGATACGCAGTATTTT
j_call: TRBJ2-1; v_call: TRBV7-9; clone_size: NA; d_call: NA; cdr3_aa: CASSLGPGRKENEQFF; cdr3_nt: TGTGCCAGCAGCTTAGGACCGGGGAGGAAAGAAAATGAGCAGTTCTTC
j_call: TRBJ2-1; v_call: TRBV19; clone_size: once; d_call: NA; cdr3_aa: CASSQINEQFF; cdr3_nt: TGTGCCAGTAGTCAAATTAATGAGCAGTTCTTC
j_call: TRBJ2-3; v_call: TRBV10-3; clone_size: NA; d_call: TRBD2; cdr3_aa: CAISSGRRADTQYF; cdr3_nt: TGTGCCATCAGTAGCGGGAGAAGAGCAGATACGCAGTATTTT
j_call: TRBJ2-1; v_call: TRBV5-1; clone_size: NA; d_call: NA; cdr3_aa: CASSFGQEHNEQFF; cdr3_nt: TGCGCCAGCAGCTTCGGGCAGGAGCACAATGAGCAGTTCTTC
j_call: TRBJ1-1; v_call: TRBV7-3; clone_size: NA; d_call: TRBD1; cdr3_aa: CASSRDRNTEAFF; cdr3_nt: TGTGCCAGCAGCCGGGACAGAAACACTGAAGCTTTCTTT
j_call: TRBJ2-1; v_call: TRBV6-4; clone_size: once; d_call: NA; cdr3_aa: CASSDSEVGEQFF; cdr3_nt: TGTGCCAGCAGTGACTCGGAAGTAGGCGAGCAGTTCTTC
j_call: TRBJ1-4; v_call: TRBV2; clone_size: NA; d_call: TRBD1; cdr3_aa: CASSPRDRGEGEKLFF; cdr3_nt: TGTGCCAGCAGTCCGAGGGACAGGGGCGAAGGTGAAAAACTGTTTTTT
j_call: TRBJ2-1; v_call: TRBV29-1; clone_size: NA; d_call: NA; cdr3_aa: CSVLLNEQFF; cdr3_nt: TGCAGCGTCCTTCTGAATGAGCAGTTCTTC
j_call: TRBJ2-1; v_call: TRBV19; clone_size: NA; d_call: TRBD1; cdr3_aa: CASSSPGQDFWDEQFF; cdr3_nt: TGTGCCAGTAGTTCCCCGGGACAGGACTTTTGGGATGAGCAGTTCTTC